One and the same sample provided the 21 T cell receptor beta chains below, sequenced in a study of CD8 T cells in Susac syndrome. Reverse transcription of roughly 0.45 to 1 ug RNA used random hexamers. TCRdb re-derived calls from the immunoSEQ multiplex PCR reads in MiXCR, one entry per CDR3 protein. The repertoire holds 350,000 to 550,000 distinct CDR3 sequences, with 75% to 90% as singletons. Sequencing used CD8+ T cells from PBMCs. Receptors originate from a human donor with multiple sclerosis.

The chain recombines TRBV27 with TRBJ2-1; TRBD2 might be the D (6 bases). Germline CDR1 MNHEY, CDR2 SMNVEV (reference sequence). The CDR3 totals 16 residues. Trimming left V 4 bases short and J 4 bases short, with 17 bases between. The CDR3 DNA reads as TGTGCCAGCAGTTCCTTCGGGAGACTCGGATACAATGAGCAGTTCTTC. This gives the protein CASSSFGRLGYNEQFF.

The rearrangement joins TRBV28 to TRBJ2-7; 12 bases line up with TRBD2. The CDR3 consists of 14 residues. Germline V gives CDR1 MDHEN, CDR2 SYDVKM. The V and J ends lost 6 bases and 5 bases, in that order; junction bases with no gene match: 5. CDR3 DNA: TGTGCCAGCAGCGGACTAGCGGGAATAGACGAGCAGTACTTC. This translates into CASSGLAGIDEQYF.

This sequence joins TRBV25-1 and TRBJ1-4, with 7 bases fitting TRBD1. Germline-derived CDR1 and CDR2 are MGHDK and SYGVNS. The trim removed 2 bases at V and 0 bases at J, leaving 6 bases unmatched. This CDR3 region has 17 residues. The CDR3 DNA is TGTGCCAGCAGTGAACCCGGGACAGCCCCAACTAATGAAAAACTGTTTTTT. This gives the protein CASSEPGTAPTNEKLFF.

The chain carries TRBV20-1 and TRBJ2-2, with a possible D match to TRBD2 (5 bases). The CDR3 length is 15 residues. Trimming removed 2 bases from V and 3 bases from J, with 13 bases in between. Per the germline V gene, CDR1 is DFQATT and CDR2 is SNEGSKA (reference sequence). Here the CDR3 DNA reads TGCAGTGCTAGACCTACTAGAGGTGACACCGGGGAGCTGTTTTTT. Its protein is CSARPTRGDTGELFF.

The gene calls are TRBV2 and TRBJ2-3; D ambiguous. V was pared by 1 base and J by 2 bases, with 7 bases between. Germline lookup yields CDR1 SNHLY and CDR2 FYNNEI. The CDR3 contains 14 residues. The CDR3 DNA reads TGTGCCAGCAGTGAAGGGGCTAACACAGATACGCAGTATTTT. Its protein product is CASSEGANTDTQYF.

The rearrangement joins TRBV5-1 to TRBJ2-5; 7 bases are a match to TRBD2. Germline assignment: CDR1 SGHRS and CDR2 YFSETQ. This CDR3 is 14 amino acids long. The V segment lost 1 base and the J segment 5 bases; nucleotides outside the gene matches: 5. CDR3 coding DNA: TGCGCCAGCAGCTTGTTGACTAGCATCGAGACCCAGTACTTC. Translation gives CASSLLTSIETQYF.

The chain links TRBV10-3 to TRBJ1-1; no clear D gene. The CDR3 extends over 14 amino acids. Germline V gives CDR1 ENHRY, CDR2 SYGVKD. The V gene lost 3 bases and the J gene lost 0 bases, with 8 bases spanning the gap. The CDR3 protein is CAISDNSMNTEAFF. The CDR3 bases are TGTGCCATCAGTGATAACTCAATGAACACTGAAGCTTTCTTT.

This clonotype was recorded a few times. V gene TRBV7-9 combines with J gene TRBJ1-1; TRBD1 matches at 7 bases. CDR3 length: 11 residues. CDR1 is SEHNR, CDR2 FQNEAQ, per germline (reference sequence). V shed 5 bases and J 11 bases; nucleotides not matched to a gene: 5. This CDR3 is CASSQTGIAFF. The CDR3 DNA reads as TGTGCCAGCAGCCAGACAGGGATTGCTTTCTTT.

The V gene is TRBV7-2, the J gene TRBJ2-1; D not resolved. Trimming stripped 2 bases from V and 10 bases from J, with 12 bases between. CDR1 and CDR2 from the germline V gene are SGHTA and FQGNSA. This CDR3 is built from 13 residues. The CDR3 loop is CASSLYSAIEQFF. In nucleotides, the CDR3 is TGTGCCAGCAGCTTATACAGCGCTATAGAGCAGTTCTTC. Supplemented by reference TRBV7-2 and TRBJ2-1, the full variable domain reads GAGVSQSPSNKVTEKGKDVELRCDPISGHTALYWYRQSLGQGLEFLIYFQGNSAPDKSGLPSDRFSAERTGGSVSTLTIQRTQQEDSAVYLCASSLYSAIEQFFGPGTRLTVL.

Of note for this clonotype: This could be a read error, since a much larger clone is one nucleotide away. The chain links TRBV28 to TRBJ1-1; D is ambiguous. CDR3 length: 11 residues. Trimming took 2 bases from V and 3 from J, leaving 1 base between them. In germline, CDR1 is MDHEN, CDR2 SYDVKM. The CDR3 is CASSLHTEAFF. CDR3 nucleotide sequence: TGTGCCAGCAGTTTACACACTGAAGCTTTCTTT.

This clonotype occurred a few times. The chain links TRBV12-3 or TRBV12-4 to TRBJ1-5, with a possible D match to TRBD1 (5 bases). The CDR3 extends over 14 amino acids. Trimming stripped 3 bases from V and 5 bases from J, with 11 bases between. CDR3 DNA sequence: TGTGCCAGCAGTTTTGGGCAGGGCCATCAGCCCCAGCATTTT. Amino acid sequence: CASSFGQGHQPQHF.

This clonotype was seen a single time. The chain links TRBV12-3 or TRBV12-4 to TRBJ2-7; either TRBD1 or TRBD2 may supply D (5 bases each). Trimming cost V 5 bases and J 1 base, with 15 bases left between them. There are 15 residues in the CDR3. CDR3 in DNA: TGTGCCAGCAGTCAATCCGGGACGTTTTCCTACGAGCAGTACTTC. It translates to CASSQSGTFSYEQYF.

This CDR3 reads CASSSTGRAVVDGYTF. CDR3 DNA: TGTGCCAGCAGTTCCACAGGGAGGGCGGTGGTAGATGGCTACACCTTC. The rearrangement uses TRBV6-2 or TRBV6-3 and TRBJ1-2; D might be TRBD1 (6 bases). This CDR3 is 16 amino acids long. Germline V gives CDR1 MNHEY, CDR2 SVGEGT. The ends were cut back, 4 bases at V and 6 bases at J, with 21 bases in the middle.

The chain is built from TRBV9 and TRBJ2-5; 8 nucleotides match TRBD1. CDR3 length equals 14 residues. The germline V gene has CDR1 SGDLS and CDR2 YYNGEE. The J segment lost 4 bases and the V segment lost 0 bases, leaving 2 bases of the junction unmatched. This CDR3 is CASSVVGQGETQYF. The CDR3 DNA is TGTGCCAGCAGCGTAGTAGGACAGGGAGAGACCCAGTACTTC.

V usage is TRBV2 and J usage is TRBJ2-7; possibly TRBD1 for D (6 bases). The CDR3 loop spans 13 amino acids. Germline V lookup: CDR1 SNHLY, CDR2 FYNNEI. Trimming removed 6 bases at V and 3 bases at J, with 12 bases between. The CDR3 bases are TGTGCCAGCAGGGACAGCGTCGACTACGAGCAGTACTTC. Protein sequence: CASRDSVDYEQYF.

The CDR3 sequence is CAISEPGTYEQYF. The CDR3 DNA reads TGTGCCATCAGTGAGCCAGGAACCTACGAGCAGTACTTC. V gene TRBV10-3 combines with J gene TRBJ2-7; D gene ambiguous. The V gene lost 2 bases and the J gene lost 2 bases, with 7 bases spanning the gap. The germline V gene encodes CDR1 ENHRY and CDR2 SYGVKD. This CDR3 spans 13 amino acids.

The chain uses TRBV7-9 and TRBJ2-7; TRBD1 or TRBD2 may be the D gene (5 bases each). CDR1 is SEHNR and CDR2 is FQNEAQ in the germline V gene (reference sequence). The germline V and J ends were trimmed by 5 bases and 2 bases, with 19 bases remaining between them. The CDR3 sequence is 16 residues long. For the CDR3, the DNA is TGTGCCAGCAGCCCCCCCGATCGGGACCCCGCCTACGAGCAGTACTTC. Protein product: CASSPPDRDPAYEQYF.

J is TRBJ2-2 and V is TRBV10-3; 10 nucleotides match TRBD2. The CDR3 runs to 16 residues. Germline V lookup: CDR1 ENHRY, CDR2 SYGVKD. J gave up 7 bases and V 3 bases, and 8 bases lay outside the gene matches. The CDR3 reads CAISDVKRGGNGELFF. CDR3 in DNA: TGTGCCATCAGTGACGTAAAGCGGGGGGGCAACGGGGAGCTGTTTTTT.

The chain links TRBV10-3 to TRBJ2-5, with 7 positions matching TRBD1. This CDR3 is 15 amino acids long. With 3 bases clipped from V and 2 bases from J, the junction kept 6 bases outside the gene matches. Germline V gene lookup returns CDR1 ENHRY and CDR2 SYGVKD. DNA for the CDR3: TGTGCCATCAGTGACCACCAGACAGGGCAAGAGACCCAGTACTTC. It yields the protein CAISDHQTGQETQYF.

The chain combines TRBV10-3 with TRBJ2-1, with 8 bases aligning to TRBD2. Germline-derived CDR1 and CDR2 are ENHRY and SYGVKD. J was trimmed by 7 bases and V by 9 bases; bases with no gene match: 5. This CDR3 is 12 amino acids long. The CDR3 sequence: CAILAATNEQFF. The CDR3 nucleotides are TGTGCCATACTAGCGGCGACGAATGAGCAGTTCTTC.

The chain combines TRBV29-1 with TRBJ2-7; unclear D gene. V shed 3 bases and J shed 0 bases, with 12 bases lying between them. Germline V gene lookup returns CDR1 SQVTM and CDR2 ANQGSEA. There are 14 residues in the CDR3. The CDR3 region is CSVEGSASSYEQYF. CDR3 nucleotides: TGCAGCGTTGAGGGGTCGGCCAGCTCCTACGAGCAGTACTTC.